What follows is one T cell receptor (beta chain) and its context. This clone has a single count. This clone's antigen is unknown. One base away there is no much larger clone; base qualities are not given. This sample was included in a study of cytomegalovirus exposure and HLA in healthy donors (dated by TCRdb to about 2017). Regarding the study in general: An earlier analysis of 587 of the donors reported 276 Gb of sequence data and 117 million unique TCR beta sequences obtained from 180 million or so T cells. A later analysis re-analyzed previously published TCR beta repertoires from approximately 700 donors and added high-resolution HLA genotyping to study TCR occurrence patterns. In the later analysis, no new phenotypic data were used to find candidate immune exposures; instead, reliance was placed on TCR beta sequences and their occurrence across donors. In an earlier analysis of roughly 580 of the donors, high-throughput TCR beta sequencing was used to judge whether each TCR beta V gene segment behaved as functional or pseudogenic. Donor age, sex, ethnicity and CMV serostatus were compiled together with the repertoire data. The aim of the study was to test whether cataloging public T cell receptors could identify signatures of past pathogen exposure. The T cell repertoires of 670 or so subjects were profiled by immunosequencing and related to cytomegalovirus serostatus. All discovery cohort repertoires had been generated on a single sequencing platform. High-throughput TCR immunosequencing, statistical association of individual TCRs with disease status, and machine learning were combined to predict cytomegalovirus infection status. The genetic ancestry cluster associated with self-reported Caucasian donors included 81% of the approximately 400 genotyped donors. The number of donors typed differed by locus, with roughly 620-630 for A, B, C, DRB1 and DQB1, over 500 for DQA1, approximately 570 for DPA1, and around 430 for DPB1. A later genetic analysis took genome-wide SNP genotypes for about three fifths of the 666 donors and used that subset as a discovery cohort. In addition to the first cohort of around 670 subjects, a separate validation cohort of over 90 different subjects was used. Class I and class II HLA loci were covered by the typing at four-digit resolution. Several DR-DQ haplotypes were treated as single units for association and clustering because of strong linkage in the cohort. About 310 gigabases of sequencing data and tens of millions of unique TCR sequences were included in an early release covering about 600 HLA-typed donors. On average, roughly 250,000 unique TCR beta nucleotide sequences were sequenced per donor among 398 genotyped donors of the cohort, with roughly a sixth of those sequences being non-productive. What the work shows at the level of the full study, not this receptor alone: In a later analysis, TCR association rates were found to vary across HLA loci, with the most associated TCRs seen for DRB1 alleles and the fewest for HLA-C alleles. According to a later genetic analysis, donors in an Asian-associated ancestry cluster had fewer N-insertions in productive TCRs than the roughly 660-donor mean. Linkage disequilibrium might explain the correlated functional status among segregating V segments, but an unknown experimental factor could not be ruled out. In a later analysis, most CMV-associated TCR beta chains were found to appear HLA-restricted, with HLA associations seemingly driven largely by CMV exposure. A further reported finding was that TCR beta sequences accurately predicted the HLA-A and HLA-B alleles for most subjects in the first cohort. The 87-base-pair reads could not distinguish some IMGT-functional V segments, including TRBV6-2 and TRBV6-3, so those segments were excluded. Sequencing depth was assumed to be roughly uniform across donors in the presence/absence analyses, though that assumption may not hold. In a later analysis, HLA-associated TCR beta chains showed more clonal expansion and lower generation probabilities than non-associated chains that were equally common. Three of the identified cytomegalovirus-associated TCR beta chains were confirmed in vitro to be specific for cytomegalovirus antigens. Because counts were too low, around 18 rarely observed V segments, including chromosome 9 orphons, were left out of the earlier analysis of several hundred of the donors. A later analysis reported that several top co-occurrence clusters appeared linked to parvovirus B19, influenza, CMV and Epstein-Barr virus. Because HLA typing was missing for some donors at each locus, association tests included only the typed subset. The authors suggested that the approach could potentially be extended to other disease states and immunological phenotypes. A total of 164 TCR beta chains were listed by the study as associated with cytomegalovirus. The classifier was reported to diagnose cytomegalovirus status with high specificity and sensitivity in both the original cohort and the validation cohort. Most TCR sequences were seen in very few donors, while some public TCRs were found in many individuals. A cluster of highly shared sequence variants was judged likely to represent a technical artifact of the sequencing pipeline. An association between a missense DCLRE1C variant and V-gene and J-gene trimming of TCR beta chains was found in a later genetic analysis and replicated in an independent cohort. For the cohort, immune exposure information was limited to CMV serostatus. Assigning TCR associations to individual alleles was difficult when HLA alleles, especially DR and DQ, strongly co-occurred. An earlier analysis of around 500 of the donors showed that most TCR beta V segments appeared in productive rearrangements either about 87% or about 30% of the time, which broadly matched IMGT annotations. In this cohort, only TCR beta chains were sequenced, and detectable features were limited by the absence of alpha or paired-chain data. At a false discovery rate of 0.05, a later analysis linked around 15,000 TCR beta sequences to specific HLA alleles.

V was cut back by 2 bases and J by 2 bases, leaving a gap of 15 bases between them. The CDR3 covers 16 residues, taking in both the cysteine and the phenylalanine. CDR3 DNA is the only sequence kept; it has 48 bases, read in frame from the first base. From the germline V gene (reference sequence), CDR1 is LNHDA and CDR2 is SQIVND. The cohort was made up of hundreds of healthy bone marrow donors. All cohort members were sampled while nominally healthy, although unrecorded immune exposures were likely present. The donor tested CMV seronegative and was one of the 352 seronegative cohort members. A peripheral blood sample was provided by each donor, and peripheral blood mononuclear cells were used for TCR beta sequencing. Genomic DNA was extracted from the blood cell samples with the Qiagen DNeasy Blood Extraction Kit. The library relied on the immunoSEQ multiplex PCR assay. For the multiplex PCR, a mixture combining 60 forward primers for TCR Vbeta segments and 13 reverse primers for TCR Jbeta segments was used. A multiplex PCR assay on genomic DNA amplified the CDR3 region of rearranged TCR beta genes. Amplified TCR beta libraries were sequenced as 87-base-pair reads on the Illumina HiSeq System. Processing in the source paper ran as follows. Across the roughly 700 repertoires, a later analysis counted some 80 million unique TCR beta chains, roughly 11 million of which were shared by at least two donors. Raw reads were error-corrected and collapsed into unique sequences with a nearest-neighbor algorithm that merged closely related sequences to remove PCR and sequencing errors. Alignment of CDR3 sequences to IMGT reference sequences was used to assign V, D and J gene segments. For a sequence to be retained, a match of at least six nucleotides to both a V gene segment and a J gene segment was required. A rearrangement was called productive if the CDR3 had no stop codons and remained in frame with V and J, and every other rearrangement was called non-productive. CDR3 was defined by IMGT convention, running from the second conserved V-encoded cysteine to the conserved J-encoded phenylalanine. The earlier analysis of approximately 500 of the donors excluded sequences that lacked an unambiguous match to a single V gene segment. An earlier analysis of 450 to 650 of the donors called V segments functional above 56.7% productive rearrangements and segregating when the between-donor standard deviation exceeded 5%. A statistical classification framework was built for diagnosing cytomegalovirus status from the catalog of TCR beta chain sequences. V and J gene assignment, in a later analysis, came from comparing TCR nucleotide sequences with IMGT/GENE-DB human TR gene sequences. Using the TCRdist pipeline, a later analysis assigned CDR3 sequences along with most-parsimonious VDJ recombination scenarios. In a later analysis, each TCR beta chain was defined by its CDR3 amino acid sequence together with its V-gene family, and reads without a unique V-gene family were excluded. A later analysis removed roughly 590 highly shared, low-generation-probability nucleotide sequences to deal with suspected cross-contamination and a sequencing artifact. A later analysis calculated a clonal expansion index for each public chain from normalized within-repertoire ranks of inferred template counts. In a later analysis, generation probabilities were computed using a VDJ recombination model fitted to out-of-frame rearrangements, and the results were checked against IGoR. A later analysis scored TCR-TCR, TCR-HLA and TCR-CMV co-occurrence with hypergeometric tests, applying a repertoire-size bias correction to TCR pairs. A later analysis estimated false discovery rates by permuting HLA or CMV assignments 20 times. In a later analysis, co-occurring TCRs were grouped using DBSCAN, and TCRdist sequence similarity was added for clustering within HLA-allele-positive subsets. For co-occurrence clustering, repertoires with fewer than 30,000 or more than 120,000 public chains were excluded, along with about five repertoires with anomalous nucleotide sharing. The clones in this table, taken by TCRdb from immuneACCESS, are in-frame only. Not every clone is retained; where verified, under half of the shortfall comes from an unresolved V gene, and the cause of the rest is unknown. V and J calls and clone size are those listed in that table; D and trimming were worked out from the DNA. In all, the sample holds around 140,000 clones, and about 75% of those were seen once. 1.3% to 1.5% of the sample belongs to the ten largest clones.

The clonotype originates from a woman aged 40 to 55 in good health and CMV-seronegative. The chain joins TRBV19 to TRBJ1-2, with the D segment identity uncertain. What was sequenced was PBMCs. The CDR3 region: CASSIYFRGSNYGYTF. The base sequence is TGTGCCAGTAGTATATATTTTCGGGGATCCAACTATGGCTACACCTTC.